A single sample gave rise to the 21 T cell receptor beta chains below, sequenced in a study of T cell responses to AZD1222 COVID-19 vaccine. The assay was immunoSEQ multiplex PCR, and TCRdb's table has in-frame clones only and misses some. The sample holds 85,000 to 100,000 clones; roughly 90% are singletons and the top ten take around 8.3%. The sample here was peripheral blood, taken 28 days after the second AZD1222 dose. The receptors shown here come from an adult who received the AZD1222 COVID-19 vaccine.

V usage is TRBV10-3 and J usage is TRBJ1-4, with D unclear. V was trimmed by 2 bases and J by 8 bases, leaving 6 bases between them. Germline loops: CDR1 ENHRY, CDR2 SYGVKD. This CDR3 region has 12 residues. In DNA form, the CDR3 reads TGTGCCATCAGTGAGAAGGCGGAAAAACTGTTTTTT. It yields the protein CAISEKAEKLFF.

The chain combines TRBV3-1 (or the pseudogene TRBV3-2) with TRBJ1-1; unclear D gene. The CDR3 extends over 15 amino acids. With 0 bases removed from V and 7 bases from J, the gap between germline ends came to 15 bases. The germline V gene has CDR1 LGHDT and CDR2 YNNKEL (reference sequence). CDR3 sequence (DNA): TGTGCCAGCAGCCAAGACAGGTCGCTTTTGGTTGAAGCTTTCTTT. This gives the protein CASSQDRSLLVEAFF.

This chain links TRBV29-1 with TRBJ1-3; D not resolved. The V end was cut by 5 bases, the J end by 2 bases, with 7 bases between. The CDR3 is 12 residues long. Germline CDR1 reads SQVTM; CDR2 reads ANQGSEA. This chain's CDR3 is CSVPGPGNTIYF. CDR3 bases: TGCAGCGTTCCCGGACCTGGAAACACCATATATTTT.

At least ten counts were recorded for this clone. This rearrangement joins TRBV6-2 or TRBV6-3 to TRBJ1-2; 8 bases are a match to TRBD1. The CDR3 contains 14 residues. With V trimmed by 5 bases and J by 8 bases, 10 bases remained unmatched. Looked up from germline, CDR1 is MNHEY and CDR2 is SVGEGT. The CDR3 coding sequence is TGTGCCAGCAGTCGACCCGGACAGGGAGGAGGCTACACCTTC. It codes for CASSRPGQGGGYTF.

This clone was seen once. This sequence joins TRBV9 and TRBJ1-2, with TRBD1 identical over 12 bases. Per germline, CDR1 SGDLS and CDR2 YYNGEE. The CDR3 spans 16 residues. The V gene end was trimmed by 3 bases and the J gene end by 8 bases; junction bases not matched to a gene: 11. The CDR3 nucleotides are TGTGCCAGCAGCGGCCGGGACAGGGGGCGACCATTGGGCTACACCTTC. It encodes CASSGRDRGRPLGYTF.

The chain employs TRBV28 and TRBJ1-1; D perhaps matches TRBD1 (5 bases). Germline-derived CDR1 and CDR2 are MDHEN and SYDVKM. The CDR3 has 15 residues. Trimming took off 6 bases at V and 3 bases at J, with 17 bases between the two ends. The CDR3 nucleotides are TGTGCCAGCAGGCAGGGAGAGGGAGGGTACACTGAAGCTTTCTTT. This codes for CASRQGEGGYTEAFF.

The chain joins TRBV7-9 to TRBJ1-3, with D perhaps matching TRBD1 (5 bases). Germline-derived CDR1 and CDR2 are SEHNR and FQNEAQ (reference sequence). V dropped 2 bases and J dropped 0 bases, with 11 bases sitting between them. The CDR3 covers 16 residues. The CDR3 here is CASSLFGGSSGNTIYF. In DNA form, the CDR3 reads TGTGCCAGCAGCTTATTTGGGGGAAGCTCTGGAAACACCATATATTTT.

The chain joins TRBV5-1 to TRBJ2-3; D gene ambiguous. CDR1 SGHRS and CDR2 YFSETQ come from the germline V gene. The V end lost 0 bases, the J end lost 1 base, and 9 bases lay between the germline ends. The CDR3 is made up of 15 amino acids. CDR3: CASSLETLGTDTQYF. The CDR3 DNA reads TGCGCCAGCAGCTTGGAGACATTAGGCACAGATACGCAGTATTTT.

The rearrangement links TRBV3-1 (or the pseudogene TRBV3-2) to TRBJ2-3, with 12 bases matching TRBD2. There are 16 residues in the CDR3. Germline assignment: CDR1 LGHDT and CDR2 YNNKEL (reference sequence). V lost 1 base and J lost 3; bases outside the gene matches: 2. Here the CDR3 reads CASSQASGRGTDTQYF. The CDR3 DNA reads TGTGCCAGCAGCCAAGCTAGCGGGAGGGGGACAGATACGCAGTATTTT.

A few counts support this clone. This chain uses TRBV9 with TRBJ2-7, with D possibly matching TRBD2 (6 bases). CDR3 length: 14 amino acids. Trimming left V 0 bases short and J 2 bases short, with 9 bases between. The germline V gene has CDR1 SGDLS and CDR2 YYNGEE. The CDR3 bases are TGTGCCAGCAGCGTAGCGGGAGAGGCCTACGAGCAGTACTTC. The encoded protein is CASSVAGEAYEQYF.

This clone was picked up one time. This rearrangement joins TRBV18 to TRBJ2-2; a possible D gene is TRBD2 (7 bases). Germline CDR1 is KGHSH and CDR2 is LQKENI. The CDR3 spans 16 residues. Trimming left V 6 bases short and J 7 bases short, with 21 bases between. The CDR3 loop is CASSAAGARIFGELFF. CDR3 DNA: TGTGCCAGCTCGGCCGCGGGGGCCAGGATTTTCGGGGAGCTGTTTTTT.

This rearrangement joins TRBV7-2 to TRBJ2-2, with D perhaps matching TRBD2 (5 bases). Trimming shortened V by 0 bases and J by 6 bases, and 14 bases separated the two germline ends. Germline values: CDR1 SGHTA, CDR2 FQGNSA. CDR3 length: 16 amino acids. As DNA, the CDR3 is TGTGCCAGCAGCTTAGCGGCTAGCTCGGGGTCCGGGGAGCTGTTTTTT. This gives the protein CASSLAASSGSGELFF.

The CDR3 nucleotides read TGTGCCACCAGCAGAGGGGAGAGAAGTCAGCCCCAGCATTTT. It specifies CATSRGERSQPQHF. This chain uses TRBV15 with TRBJ1-5, with D hard to call. The V and J ends lost 1 base and 6 bases respectively, with 10 bases between them. The CDR3 has 14 amino acids. Germline CDR1 is LNHNV and CDR2 is YYDKDF (reference sequence).

This chain joins TRBV6-5 and TRBJ1-1, with D perhaps TRBD1 (5 bases). V was clipped by 7 bases and J by 4 bases, with 13 bases between them. CDR1 MNHEY and CDR2 SVGAGI come from the germline V gene. CDR3 length: 13 residues. The CDR3 loop is CASINPDTTEAFF. Here the CDR3 DNA reads TGTGCCAGCATCAACCCGGACACCACTGAAGCTTTCTTT.

V and J are TRBV5-1 and TRBJ1-1; D possibly corresponds to TRBD1 (6 bases). Trimming shortened V by 3 bases and J by 1 base, and 10 bases separated the two germline ends. Germline CDR1 reads SGHRS; CDR2 reads YFSETQ. The CDR3 consists of 14 residues. CDR3 nucleotide sequence: TGCGCCAGCAGCTGGCAGACAGGGAACACTGAAGCTTTCTTT. Its protein is CASSWQTGNTEAFF.

A note on this clone: Sequence at one end of the junction differs from germline and may be a read error. V and J are TRBV5-8 and TRBJ2-7, with D unclear. The germline V gene encodes CDR1 SGHTS and CDR2 YDEGEE. The CDR3 spans 13 residues. CDR3 nucleotide sequence: TGTGCCAGCGAATCCATCGCAGGCCGTCCTTTAGGCTTC. Its translation: CASESIAGRPLGF.

The chain links TRBV27 to TRBJ1-4; tentative D call: TRBD1 (5 bases). The CDR3 totals 19 residues. V was trimmed by 5 bases and J by 3 bases, leaving 25 bases between them. CDR1 and CDR2 (germline): MNHEY, SMNVEV (reference sequence). The CDR3 DNA reads as TGTGCCAGCAGTCGACGCCCTCAGGAGGGGCCGCGGGCTAATGAAAAACTGTTTTTT. Residues: CASSRRPQEGPRANEKLFF.

V gene TRBV5-1 combines with J gene TRBJ2-1; D tentatively fits TRBD1 or TRBD2 (6 bases each). V lost 5 bases and J lost 7, with 16 bases in between. The CDR3 sequence is 14 residues long. Looked up from germline, CDR1 is SGHRS and CDR2 is YFSETQ. DNA for the CDR3: TGCGCCAGCAGGCCGCTAGGAGGGGGGAATGAGCAGTTCTTC. Translating gives CASRPLGGGNEQFF.

The V call is TRBV5-4, the J call TRBJ2-7; TRBD2 aligns across 8 bases. The CDR3 is made up of 15 amino acids. The V segment lost 0 bases and the J segment 3 bases; nucleotides outside the gene matches: 5. The germline V gene encodes CDR1 SGHNT and CDR2 YYREEE (reference sequence). CDR3 protein: CASSLAGGRIYEQYF. In DNA, the CDR3 is TGTGCCAGCAGCTTGGCCGGCGGGAGGATCTACGAGCAGTACTTC.

This chain joins TRBV28 and TRBJ2-1; 11 bases agree with TRBD2. Germline CDR1 reads MDHEN; CDR2 reads SYDVKM. The CDR3 has 15 amino acids. V was clipped by 7 bases and J by 9 bases; unmatched bases: 11. CDR3 bases: TGTGCCAGCACCAAAGGGGGGACTAGCGGAAGTGAGCAGTTCTTC. Translating it yields CASTKGGTSGSEQFF.

This chain uses TRBV11-2 with TRBJ1-1, with D unclear. The CDR3 covers 14 residues. In germline, CDR1 is SGHAT, CDR2 FQNNGV. Trimming took off 5 bases at V and 0 bases at J, with 10 bases between the two ends. For the CDR3, the DNA is TGTGCCAGCAGCCTCCCCTATATGAACACTGAAGCTTTCTTT. Translation gives CASSLPYMNTEAFF.